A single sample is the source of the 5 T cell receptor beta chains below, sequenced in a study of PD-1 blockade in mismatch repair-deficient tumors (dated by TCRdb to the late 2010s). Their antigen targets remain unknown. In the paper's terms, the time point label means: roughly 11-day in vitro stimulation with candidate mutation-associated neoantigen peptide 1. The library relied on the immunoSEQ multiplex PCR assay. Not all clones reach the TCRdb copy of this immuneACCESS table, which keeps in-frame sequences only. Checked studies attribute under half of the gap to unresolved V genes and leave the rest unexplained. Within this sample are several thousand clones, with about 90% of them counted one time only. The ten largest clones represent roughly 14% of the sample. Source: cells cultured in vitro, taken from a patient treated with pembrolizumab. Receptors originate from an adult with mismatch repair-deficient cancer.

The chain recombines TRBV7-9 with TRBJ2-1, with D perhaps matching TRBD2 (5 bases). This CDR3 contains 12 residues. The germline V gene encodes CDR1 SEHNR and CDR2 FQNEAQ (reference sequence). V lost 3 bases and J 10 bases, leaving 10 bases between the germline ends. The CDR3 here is CASSFSAWEQFF. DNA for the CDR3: TGTGCCAGCAGCTTTAGCGCCTGGGAGCAGTTCTTC. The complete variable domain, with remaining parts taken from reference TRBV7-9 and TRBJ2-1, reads DTGVSQNPRHKITKRGQNVTFRCDPISEHNRLYWYRQTLGQGPEFLTYFQNEAQLEKSRLLSDRFSAERPKGSFSTLEIQRTEQGDSAMYLCASSFSAWEQFFGPGTRLTVL.

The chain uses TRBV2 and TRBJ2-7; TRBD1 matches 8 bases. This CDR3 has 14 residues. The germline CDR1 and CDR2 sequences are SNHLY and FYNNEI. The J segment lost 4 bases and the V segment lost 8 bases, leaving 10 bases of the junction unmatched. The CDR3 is CASEYWTGTYEQYF. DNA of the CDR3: TGTGCCAGCGAATATTGGACAGGGACTTACGAGCAGTACTTC.

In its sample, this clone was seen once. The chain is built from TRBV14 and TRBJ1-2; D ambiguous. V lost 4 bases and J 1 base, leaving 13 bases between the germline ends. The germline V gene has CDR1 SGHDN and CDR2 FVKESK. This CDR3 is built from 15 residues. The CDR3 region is CASSPTLTVNYGYTF. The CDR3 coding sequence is TGTGCCAGCAGCCCCACGCTGACGGTTAACTATGGCTACACCTTC.

CDR3: CASSLDWGSNTEAFF. In nucleotides, the CDR3 is TGTGCCAGCAGCCTTGATTGGGGGTCTAACACTGAAGCTTTCTTT. This chain joins TRBV5-6 and TRBJ1-1; D is possibly TRBD1 (5 bases). The CDR3 covers 15 residues. Between the trimmed V and J ends, which lost 4 bases and 2 bases, there was a span of 15 bases. CDR1 and CDR2 (germline): SGHDT, YYEEEE.

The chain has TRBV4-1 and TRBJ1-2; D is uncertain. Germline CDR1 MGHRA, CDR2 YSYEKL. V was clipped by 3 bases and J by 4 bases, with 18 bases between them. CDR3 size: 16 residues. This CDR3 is CASSQETAHSTYGYTF. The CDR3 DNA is TGCGCCAGCAGCCAGGAGACCGCGCACAGTACCTATGGCTACACCTTC.